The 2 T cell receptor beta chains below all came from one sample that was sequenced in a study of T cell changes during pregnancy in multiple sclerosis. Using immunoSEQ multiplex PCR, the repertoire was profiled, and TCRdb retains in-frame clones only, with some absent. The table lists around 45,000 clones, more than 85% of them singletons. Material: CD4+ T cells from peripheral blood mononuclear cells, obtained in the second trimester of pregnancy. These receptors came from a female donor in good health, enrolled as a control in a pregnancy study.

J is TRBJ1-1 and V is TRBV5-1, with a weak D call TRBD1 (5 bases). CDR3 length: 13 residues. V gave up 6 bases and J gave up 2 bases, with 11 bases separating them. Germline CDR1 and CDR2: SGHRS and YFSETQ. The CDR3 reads CASTTGDNTEAFF. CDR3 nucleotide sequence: TGCGCCAGCACTACGGGGGACAACACTGAAGCTTTCTTT.

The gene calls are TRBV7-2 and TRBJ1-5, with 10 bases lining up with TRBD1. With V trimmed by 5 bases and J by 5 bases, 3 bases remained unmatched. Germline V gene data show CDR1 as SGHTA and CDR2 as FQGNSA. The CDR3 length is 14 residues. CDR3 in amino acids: CASSRDRGYQPQHF. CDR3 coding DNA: TGTGCCAGCAGCCGGGACAGGGGTTATCAGCCCCAGCATTTT.